This TCR beta chain was sequenced during a study of cytomegalovirus exposure and HLA in healthy donors. In this sample, this clone turned up once. This CDR3 comprises 13 residues. The junction had 8 bases not matched to a gene; V was cut back by 5 bases and J by 7 bases. Germline V CDR1 and CDR2: SQVTM, ANQGSEA. The PCR had 60 Vbeta and 13 Jbeta primers. Assay used: immunoSEQ multiplex PCR; TCRdb lists only in-frame clones, some missing. Here the sample spans fewer than 90,000 clones, over 75% being singletons. The chain links TRBV29-1 to TRBJ1-2; 9 bases are a match to TRBD1. Material: PBMCs. The source of this sequence is a human donor in good health. CDR3 loop: CSVMVQGAGGYTF. As DNA, the CDR3 is TGCAGCGTTATGGTACAGGGGGCTGGTGGCTACACCTTC.